Presented here are 28 T cell receptor beta chains from one specimen sequenced in a study of shared clonotypes between healthy human individuals. Naive CD8 populations comprised CD45RO-negative cells positively selected for CCR7, excluding terminally differentiated effector memory CD45RA+ cells. TCRdb's table, derived via immunoSEQ multiplex PCR, lists solely in-frame clones and lacks some. Of roughly 2,000,000 clones listed, around 96% were seen once; the top ten hold more than 0.95%. The specimen sequenced was naive CD8+ T cells sorted from blood. Receptor source: a young man in good health.

The chain employs TRBV28 and TRBJ1-6, with D possibly being TRBD1 (5 bases). The CDR3 spans 17 residues. Trimming took 5 bases from V and 0 from J, leaving 14 bases between them. Germline V lookup: CDR1 MDHEN, CDR2 SYDVKM. The CDR3: CASSPQQESSYNSPLHF. The CDR3 DNA reads as TGTGCCAGCAGTCCCCAACAGGAAAGCTCCTATAATTCACCCCTCCACTTT.

The rearrangement uses TRBV5-4 and TRBJ2-7, with D tentatively TRBD1 (6 bases). CDR3 size: 12 residues. Trimming shortened V by 2 bases and J by 6 bases, and 9 bases separated the two germline ends. The germline gives CDR1 SGHNT, CDR2 YYREEE (reference sequence). In DNA, the CDR3 is TGTGCCAGCAGCTTAGGGACACTCGAGCAGTACTTC. As protein: CASSLGTLEQYF. Based on the CDR3 plus reference TRBV5-4 and TRBJ2-7, the full variable domain is ETGVTQSPTHLIKTRGQQVTLRCSSQSGHNTVSWYQQALGQGPQFIFQYYREEENGRGNFPPRFSGLQFPNYSSELNVNALELDDSALYLCASSLGTLEQYFGPGTRLTVT.

The chain uses TRBV6-1 and TRBJ1-1; the D is unclear. Trimming removed 0 bases at V and 0 bases at J, with 8 bases between. Germline loops: CDR1 MNHNS, CDR2 SASEGT. This CDR3 has 15 residues. The CDR3 region is CASSEALSMNTEAFF. CDR3 coding DNA: TGTGCCAGCAGTGAAGCCTTATCTATGAACACTGAAGCTTTCTTT.

As DNA, the CDR3 is TGTGCCAGCAGCTTGAGAGGGGAGGTAAACATTCAGTACTTC. Translation: CASSLRGEVNIQYF. The rearrangement links TRBV5-4 to TRBJ2-4, with D maybe TRBD2 (6 bases). The ends were cut back, 1 base at V and 6 bases at J, with 11 bases in the middle. CDR1 SGHNT and CDR2 YYREEE come from the germline V gene (reference sequence). CDR3 size: 14 residues.

For this clone: One end of the junction fails to match germline, which may point to a read error. Other DNA sequences within the sample encode an identical CDR3. This chain links TRBV30 with TRBJ2-7, with D unclear. This CDR3 spans 15 amino acids. Looked up from germline, CDR1 is GTSNPN and CDR2 is SVGIG (reference sequence). CDR3 sequence reads: CAWTPADHPSYEQYF. CDR3 DNA sequence: TGTGCCTGGACTCCCGCCGACCACCCTTCCTACGAACAGTACTTC.

V usage is TRBV10-1 and J usage is TRBJ1-3, with TRBD1 as a possible D gene (5 bases). The CDR3 extends over 14 amino acids. Deletions cut 6 bases from V and 0 bases from J, with 9 bases between. CDR1 WNHNN and CDR2 SYGVQD come from the germline V gene (reference sequence). The CDR3 nucleotides are TGCGCCAGCAGCGGGGACGGCTCTGGAAACACCATATATTTT. Translation gives CASSGDGSGNTIYF.

This clone is a singleton in its sample. For the CDR3, the DNA is TGTGCCAGCAGCCCTGGAAGGGACCGGGACTACAATGAGCAGTTCTTC. Translating gives CASSPGRDRDYNEQFF. The chain combines TRBV7-9 with TRBJ2-1, with D tentatively TRBD1 or TRBD2 (5 bases each). CDR1 is SEHNR and CDR2 is FQNEAQ in the germline V gene (reference sequence). With 5 bases removed from V and 3 bases from J, the gap between germline ends came to 17 bases. This CDR3 region has 16 residues.

The V and J genes are TRBV27 and TRBJ2-7; the match to TRBD2 covers 11 bases. Unmatched junction bases numbered 4, after V lost 6 bases and J lost 3 bases. The CDR3 sequence is 14 residues long. Germline V gene sequence: CDR1 MNHEY, CDR2 SMNVEV (reference sequence). Here the CDR3 DNA reads TGTGCCAGCAGACTAGCGGGGGACTACTACGAGCAGTACTTC. Translated: CASRLAGDYYEQYF.

Concerning this clone itself: The sample has other DNA sequences that encode this CDR3 too. This chain links TRBV27 with TRBJ1-1; no reliable D call. The CDR3 sequence is 14 residues long. Germline V lookup: CDR1 MNHEY, CDR2 SMNVEV (reference sequence). The germline V and J ends were trimmed by 2 bases and 2 bases, with 9 bases remaining between them. CDR3 coding DNA: TGTGCCAGCAGTTTAAGCAGTGCTAACACTGAAGCTTTCTTT. Translated: CASSLSSANTEAFF.

V usage is TRBV6-5 and J usage is TRBJ1-5; D might be TRBD1 (6 bases). The ends were cut back, 7 bases at V and 3 bases at J, with 13 bases in the middle. CDR1 is MNHEY, CDR2 SVGAGI, per germline. This CDR3 is 14 amino acids long. CDR3 in DNA: TGTGCCAGCAATTCGGACAGCCTCAATCAGCCCCAGCATTTT. Translated, it gives CASNSDSLNQPQHF.

The chain carries TRBV28 and TRBJ1-1; D is possibly TRBD1 (5 bases). Germline V CDR1 and CDR2: MDHEN, SYDVKM. The V end was cut by 5 bases, the J end by 0 bases, with 10 bases between. The CDR3 loop spans 14 amino acids. DNA of the CDR3: TGTGCCAGCAGTAAGATAGGGGTGAACACTGAAGCTTTCTTT. Translated: CASSKIGVNTEAFF.

The DNA for the CDR3 is TGTGCCAGCAGCGCCGGGATCTCCTACGAGCAGTACTTC. Translating gives CASSAGISYEQYF. The chain uses TRBV9 and TRBJ2-7; possibly TRBD2 for D (5 bases). V was trimmed by 3 bases and J by 0 bases, leaving 7 bases between them. The CDR3 has 13 residues. Germline V gives CDR1 SGDLS, CDR2 YYNGEE.

The table lists this clone with a count of one. J is TRBJ2-7 and V is TRBV20-1; D not resolved. This CDR3 has 11 amino acids. Germline CDR1 DFQATT, CDR2 SNEGSKA (reference sequence). V lost 2 bases to trimming and J lost 6 bases, with 8 bases between them. DNA of the CDR3: TGCAGTGCTAGACTCATATCCGAGCAGTACTTC. It specifies CSARLISEQYF.

V and J are TRBV4-1 and TRBJ2-2; 7 bases map to TRBD2. CDR3 length: 20 amino acids. Germline V gene lookup returns CDR1 MGHRA and CDR2 YSYEKL. Trimming cost V 0 bases and J 6 bases; bases outside gene matches: 19. The CDR3 bases are TGCGCCAGCAGCCAAGAAGGTCCGGTGGCGGGGGATCTCAGGGCCGGGGAGCTGTTTTTT. Residues: CASSQEGPVAGDLRAGELFF.

V gene TRBV5-1 combines with J gene TRBJ2-3, with TRBD1 identical over 10 bases. Trimming removed 3 bases from V and 3 bases from J; junction bases left unmatched: 4. Germline CDR1 reads SGHRS; CDR2 reads YFSETQ. This CDR3 region has 15 residues. The DNA of the CDR3 is TGCGCCAGCAGCTCCGGGACAGGGGTAACAGATACGCAGTATTTT. Amino acid sequence: CASSSGTGVTDTQYF.

In nucleotides, the CDR3 is TGTGCCAGCAGCAAAGGTGATTCGGGGGCCTACCCCCTCGAGCAGTACTTC. Translating gives CASSKGDSGAYPLEQYF. This chain links TRBV21-1 with TRBJ2-7. TRBV21-1 represents a pseudogene. The CDR3 contains 17 residues.

This clone came up once. The chain joins TRBV29-1 to TRBJ2-7; 7 bases agree with TRBD1. Germline-derived CDR1 and CDR2 are SQVTM and ANQGSEA. The CDR3 loop spans 17 amino acids. With V trimmed by 2 bases and J by 0 bases, 13 bases remained unmatched. CDR3 region: CSVEKRTGEGFSYEQYF. The CDR3 region has the DNA TGCAGCGTTGAAAAAAGGACAGGCGAAGGGTTCTCCTACGAGCAGTACTTC.

This clone was detected once. The chain uses TRBV9 and TRBJ2-6; D is unclear. Between the trimmed V and J ends, which lost 3 bases and 1 base, there was a span of 11 bases. The germline CDR1 and CDR2 sequences are SGDLS and YYNGEE. The CDR3 is 16 residues long. CDR3 in DNA: TGTGCCAGCAGCGCACCTTGGGGTTCTGGGGCCAACGTCCTGACTTTC. Translation: CASSAPWGSGANVLTF.

This sequence joins TRBV11-2 and TRBJ1-2; 10 positions agree with TRBD1. The V and J ends lost 3 bases and 5 bases, in that order; junction bases with no gene match: 9. Germline CDR1 reads SGHAT; CDR2 reads FQNNGV. The CDR3 extends over 16 amino acids. The CDR3: CASSFGGTGVGYGYTF. The CDR3 nucleotides are TGTGCCAGCAGCTTTGGTGGGACAGGGGTAGGGTATGGCTACACCTTC.

The V and J genes are TRBV7-9 and TRBJ2-7, with TRBD2 matching 11 bases. J lost 3 bases, V lost 5 bases, and 9 bases had no gene match. Germline CDR1 and CDR2: SEHNR and FQNEAQ (reference sequence). The CDR3 has 16 residues. CDR3 DNA sequence: TGTGCCAGCAGCCCCGTGGTACTAGCGGGGGACTACGAGCAGTACTTC. Protein product: CASSPVVLAGDYEQYF.

The chain recombines TRBV19 with TRBJ2-2, with 9 positions matching TRBD2. The germline CDR1 and CDR2 sequences are LNHDA and SQIVND (reference sequence). The J segment lost 7 bases and the V segment lost 3 bases, leaving 3 bases of the junction unmatched. The CDR3 totals 14 residues. The DNA of the CDR3 is TGTGCCAGTAGTATGACTAGCGGCTACGGGGAGCTGTTTTTT. Translation gives CASSMTSGYGELFF.

V and J are TRBV28 and TRBJ1-2; D uncertain. The germline gives CDR1 MDHEN, CDR2 SYDVKM. V was shortened by 7 bases and J by 0 bases, with 6 bases between the two germline ends. The CDR3 spans 12 residues. The CDR3 protein is CASKGPNYGYTF. As DNA, the CDR3 is TGTGCCAGCAAAGGCCCTAACTATGGCTACACCTTC.

This chain connects TRBV19 to TRBJ2-7, with D perhaps TRBD2 (5 bases). This CDR3 has 13 amino acids. Between the trimmed V and J ends, which lost 3 bases and 7 bases, there was a span of 13 bases. CDR1 and CDR2 from the germline V gene are LNHDA and SQIVND (reference sequence). The CDR3 sequence is CASSMAPRGEQYF. In DNA form, the CDR3 reads TGTGCCAGTAGTATGGCACCTCGAGGGGAGCAGTACTTC.

J is TRBJ2-7 and V is TRBV5-1; possibly TRBD2 for D (5 bases). CDR1 and CDR2 from the germline V gene are SGHRS and YFSETQ. The V gene lost 0 bases and the J gene lost 0 bases, with 10 bases spanning the gap. This CDR3 has 15 amino acids. The CDR3 reads CASSLDGVSSYEQYF. In DNA form, the CDR3 reads TGCGCCAGCAGCTTGGACGGGGTGAGCTCCTACGAGCAGTACTTC.

V and J are TRBV27 and TRBJ2-3; TRBD2 is a possible D gene (5 bases). This CDR3 has 19 residues. Trimming shortened V by 4 bases and J by 4 bases, and 27 bases separated the two germline ends. The germline V gene encodes CDR1 MNHEY and CDR2 SMNVEV (reference sequence). The CDR3 region has the DNA TGTGCCAGCAGTTCGAAACCGCCCTCCGACCCCCCGAGGGCAGATACGCAGTATTTT. Protein sequence: CASSSKPPSDPPRADTQYF.

The chain has TRBV7-6 and TRBJ2-5; 13 bases agree with TRBD2. Germline V gene lookup returns CDR1 SGHVS and CDR2 FNYEAQ. J gave up 5 bases and V 2 bases, and 5 bases lay outside the gene matches. The CDR3 is made up of 16 amino acids. CDR3 in amino acids: CASSLLGTSGTETQYF. The CDR3 nucleotides are TGTGCCAGCAGCTTATTAGGGACTAGCGGGACGGAGACCCAGTACTTC.

The chain carries TRBV4-3 and TRBJ2-7, with 7 bases that match TRBD1. The junction had 5 bases not matched to a gene; V was cut back by 1 base and J by 2 bases. This CDR3 is 15 amino acids long. CDR1 is LGHNA and CDR2 is YSLEER in the germline V gene. DNA for the CDR3: TGCGCCAGCAGCCAAGCCCCCGGGACAGCCTACGAGCAGTACTTC. As protein: CASSQAPGTAYEQYF.

This chain links TRBV29-1 with TRBJ2-1; 12 bases align to TRBD1. The CDR3 has 13 residues. Germline CDR1 reads SQVTM; CDR2 reads ANQGSEA. V was clipped by 7 bases and J by 4 bases; unmatched bases: 2. CDR3 in amino acids: CSGDRGPYNEQFF. In DNA, the CDR3 is TGCAGCGGGGACAGGGGGCCATACAATGAGCAGTTCTTC.